Listed below are T cell receptor beta chains from one sample, sequenced in a study of T cells after somatic rescue of genetic block. TCRdb keeps only in-frame clones here, not all; method: immunoSEQ multiplex PCR. The profile shows roughly 67,000 clones, 85% to 95% of them singletons. The sequencing input was peripheral blood mononuclear cells (PBMCs). Every receptor here comes from a man aged 35 to 55. The conserved cysteine and the conserved F or W are not part of the CDR3 here. The order of the fields is D gene, V gene, J gene, CDR3 protein. D genes are given only for firm matches.

NA	TRBV19	TRBJ1-5	ASSMGSAGPQH
TRBD1	TRBV9	TRBJ2-5	ASSPRTGIGAWETQY
TRBD1	TRBV9	TRBJ1-6	ASSVDGQGRSPLH
NA	TRBV6-1	TRBJ1-2	ASSRESGYGYT
TRBD1	TRBV5-1	TRBJ2-1	ASSHGQGAINEQF
NA	TRBV9	TRBJ1-1	ASSVAPKNTEAF
NA	TRBV6-5	TRBJ1-6	ASSYRDTSNSPLH
NA	TRBV6-5	TRBJ1-2	ASSYGLNYGYT
NA	TRBV5-4	TRBJ1-2	ASSGGPAPYGYT
NA	TRBV15	TRBJ2-7	ATSRGWRSRSYEQY
TRBD2	TRBV13	TRBJ2-1	ASSWTSGVPNEQF
NA	TRBV18	TRBJ1-5	ASSPQTDNQPQH
TRBD2	TRBV9	TRBJ2-7	ASSVGTSGTYEQY
NA	TRBV7-8	TRBJ2-7	ASNPHLSPEQY
TRBD1	TRBV6-5	TRBJ1-5	ASRDRVNQPQH
TRBD1	TRBV2	TRBJ1-5	ASSERDSFSNQPQH
TRBD1	TRBV9	TRBJ2-7	ASSVRTRQGLEFEQY
TRBD2	TRBV18	TRBJ2-7	ASSPAGGPYEQY
TRBD1	TRBV4-1	TRBJ1-5	ASSRQGGYNQPQH
NA	TRBV5-1	TRBJ1-1	ASSLGMGAVKVDTEAF
NA	TRBV28	TRBJ1-6	ASSWGSSYNSPLH
NA	TRBV6-6	TRBJ2-7	ASSHRTYEQY
NA	TRBV30	TRBJ1-2	AWFTHRDTANYGYT
NA	TRBV15	TRBJ2-7	ATSRGGASYEQY
NA	TRBV2	TRBJ1-5	ASSGESNQPQH
NA	TRBV6-5	TRBJ2-3	ASSYSGRNTDTQY
NA	TRBV9	TRBJ2-1	ASSTQTVGNEQF
NA	TRBV5-1	TRBJ2-2	ASSLIRGAGELF
NA	TRBV5-1	TRBJ2-3	ASRVGVREISGY
NA	TRBV18	TRBJ2-7	ASSPVAGLDEQY
NA	TRBV6-6	TRBJ1-1	ASSPGFMVNTEAF
NA	TRBV6-5	TRBJ1-2	ASSPESGHGYT
NA	TRBV27	TRBJ1-5	ASSLDSSQPQH
NA	TRBV6-1	TRBJ2-7	ASSFGQFYEQY
TRBD2	TRBV5-1	TRBJ2-2	ASSSAGTSGRAVGELF
NA	TRBV20-1	TRBJ1-5	SARDVEPQH
TRBD2	TRBV29-1	TRBJ2-3	SVRSGGTPTDTQY
TRBD1	TRBV4-2	TRBJ2-6	ASSLPPGGSGANVLT
NA	TRBV9	TRBJ2-2	ASSVVPENTGELF
TRBD1	TRBV28	TRBJ1-1	ASSSGTTGGVEAF
NA	TRBV9	TRBJ1-2	ASSADVWTNYGYT
NA	TRBV7-9	TRBJ1-6	ASSPQGLNSPLH
NA	TRBV7-9	TRBJ2-7	ASSLEGSSYEQY
NA	TRBV23-1	TRBJ1-5	ASSQPDVEGGWNQPQH
NA	TRBV9	TRBJ1-4	ASSGYAGGMEKLF
NA	TRBV6-6	TRBJ2-7	ASSYSGGSYEQY
TRBD1	TRBV19	TRBJ1-2	ASRPGGTGTGYT
NA	TRBV6-6	TRBJ2-5	ASDRRTSVGGPQY
NA	TRBV18	TRBJ1-5	ASSPGVSNQPQH
NA	TRBV28	TRBJ1-1	ANHLRDSVNTEAF
NA	TRBV5-1	TRBJ2-3	ASSMGDVDTQY
NA	TRBV6-1	TRBJ2-2	ASSENTVNTGELF
TRBD1	TRBV13	TRBJ1-4	ASSNAGGANEKLF
NA	TRBV5-8	TRBJ2-7	ASSSGTGTYEQY